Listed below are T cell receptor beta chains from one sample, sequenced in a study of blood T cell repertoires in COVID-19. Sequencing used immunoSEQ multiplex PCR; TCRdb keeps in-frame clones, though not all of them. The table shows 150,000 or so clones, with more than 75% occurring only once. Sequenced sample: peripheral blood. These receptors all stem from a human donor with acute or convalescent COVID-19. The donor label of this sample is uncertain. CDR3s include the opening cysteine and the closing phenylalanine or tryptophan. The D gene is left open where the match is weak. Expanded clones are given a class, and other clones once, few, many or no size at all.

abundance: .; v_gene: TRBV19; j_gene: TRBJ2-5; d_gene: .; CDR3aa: CASSIQGGRETQYF; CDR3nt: TGTGCCAGTAGTATACAGGGGGGCCGAGAGACCCAGTACTTC
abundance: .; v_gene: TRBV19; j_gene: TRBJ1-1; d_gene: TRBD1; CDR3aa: CASSFDRGSEAFF; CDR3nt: TGTGCCAGTAGTTTTGACAGGGGGTCTGAAGCTTTCTTT
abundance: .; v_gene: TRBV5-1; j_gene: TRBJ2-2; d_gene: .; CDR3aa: CASSLSGGPPTGELFF; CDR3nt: TGCGCCAGCAGCTTATCCGGGGGTCCCCCCACCGGGGAGCTGTTTTTT
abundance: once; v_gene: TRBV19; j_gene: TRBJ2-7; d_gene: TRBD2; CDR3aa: CASSITIGRNEQYF; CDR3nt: TGTGCCAGTAGTATAACTATCGGGAGGAACGAGCAGTACTTC
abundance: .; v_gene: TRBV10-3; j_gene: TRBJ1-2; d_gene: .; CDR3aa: CAISENLEYGYTF; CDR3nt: TGTGCCATCAGTGAGAACCTGGAGTATGGCTACACCTTC
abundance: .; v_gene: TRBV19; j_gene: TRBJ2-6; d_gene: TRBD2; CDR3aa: CASSVSSGTLILGANVLTF; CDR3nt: TGTGCCAGTAGTGTGTCTAGCGGTACCCTAATTCTGGGGGCCAACGTCCTGACTTTC
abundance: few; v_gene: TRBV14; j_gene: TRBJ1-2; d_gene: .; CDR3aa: CASSPPGTLAYGYTF; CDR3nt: TGTGCCAGCAGCCCACCCGGGACTTTAGCCTATGGCTACACCTTC
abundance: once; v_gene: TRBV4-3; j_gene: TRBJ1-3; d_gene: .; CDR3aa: CASSQKQSSGNTIYF; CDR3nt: TGCGCCAGCAGCCAGAAACAGAGCTCTGGAAACACCATATATTTT
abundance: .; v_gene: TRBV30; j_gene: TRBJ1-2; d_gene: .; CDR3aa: CAWSVPSRNQAYGYTF; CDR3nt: TGTGCCTGGAGTGTACCCAGCCGGAATCAGGCTTATGGCTACACCTTC
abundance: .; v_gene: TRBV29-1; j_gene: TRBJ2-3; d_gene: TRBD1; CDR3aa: CSAPLGQGLTDTQYF; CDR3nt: TGCAGCGCGCCCTTGGGACAGGGCTTAACAGATACGCAGTATTTT
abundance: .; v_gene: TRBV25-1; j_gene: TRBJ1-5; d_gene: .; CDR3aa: CASSDTGWNQPQHF; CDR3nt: TGTGCCAGCAGTGATACAGGGTGGAATCAGCCCCAGCATTTT
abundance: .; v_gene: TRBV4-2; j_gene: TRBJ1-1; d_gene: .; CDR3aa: CASSQDSRGGTEAFF; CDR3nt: TGTGCCAGCAGCCAAGATTCTAGGGGGGGCACTGAAGCTTTCTTT
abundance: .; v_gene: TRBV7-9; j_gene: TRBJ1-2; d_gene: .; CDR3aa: CASSDLLYTYRVSGYTF; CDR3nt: TGTGCCAGCAGCGACCTACTATATACGTACAGGGTATCTGGCTACACCTTC
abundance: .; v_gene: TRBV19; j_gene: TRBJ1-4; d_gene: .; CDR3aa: CASSLPDRLGEKLFF; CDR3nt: TGTGCCAGTAGTCTCCCCGACAGGTTGGGAGAAAAACTGTTTTTT
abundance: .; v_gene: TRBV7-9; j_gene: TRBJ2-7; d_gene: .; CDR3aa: CASSSDLSYEQYF; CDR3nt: TGTGCCAGCAGCTCGGACTTATCCTACGAGCAGTACTTC
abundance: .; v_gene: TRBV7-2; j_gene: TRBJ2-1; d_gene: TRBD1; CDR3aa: CASSLGTGGNEQFF; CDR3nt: TGTGCCAGCAGCTTAGGGACAGGGGGGAATGAGCAGTTCTTC
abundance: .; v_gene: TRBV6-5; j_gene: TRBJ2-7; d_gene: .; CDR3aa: CASSYSRRGSSYEQYF; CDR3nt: TGTGCCAGCAGTTACTCTCGGCGGGGCAGCTCCTACGAGCAGTACTTC
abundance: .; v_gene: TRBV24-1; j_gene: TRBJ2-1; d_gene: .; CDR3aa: CATTGTVSYNEQFF; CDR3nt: TGTGCCACCACTGGGACTGTCTCCTACAATGAGCAGTTCTTC
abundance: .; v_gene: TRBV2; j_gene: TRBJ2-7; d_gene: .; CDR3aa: CASSEVGVPEQYF; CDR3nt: TGTGCCAGCAGTGAAGTGGGAGTTCCCGAGCAGTACTTC
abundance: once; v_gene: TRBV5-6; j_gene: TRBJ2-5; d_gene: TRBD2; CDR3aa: CASSSRRLAVRETQYF; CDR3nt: TGTGCCAGCAGTTCTCGGCGACTAGCGGTCCGGGAGACCCAGTACTTC
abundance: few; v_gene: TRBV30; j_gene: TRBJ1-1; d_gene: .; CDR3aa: CAWGGAGGMNTEAFF; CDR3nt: TGTGCCTGGGGGGGGGCGGGGGGCATGAACACTGAAGCTTTCTTT
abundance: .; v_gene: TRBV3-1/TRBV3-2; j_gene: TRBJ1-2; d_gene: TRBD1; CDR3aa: CASSPRTGGSGYTF; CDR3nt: TGTGCCAGCAGCCCACGGACAGGGGGTAGCGGCTACACCTTC
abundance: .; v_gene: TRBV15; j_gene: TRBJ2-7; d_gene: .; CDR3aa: CATSREPAGSDEQYF; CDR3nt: TGTGCCACCAGCAGAGAACCGGCAGGGTCAGACGAGCAGTACTTC
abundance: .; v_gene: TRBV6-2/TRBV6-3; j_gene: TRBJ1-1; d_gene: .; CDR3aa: CASSYHSQTANTEAFF; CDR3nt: TGTGCCAGCAGTTACCACTCCCAGACAGCGAACACTGAAGCTTTCTTT
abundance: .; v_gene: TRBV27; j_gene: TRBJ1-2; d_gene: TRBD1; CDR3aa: CASSLDRGSRAGYTF; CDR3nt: TGTGCCAGCAGCCTCGACAGGGGCTCTCGGGCGGGCTACACCTTC
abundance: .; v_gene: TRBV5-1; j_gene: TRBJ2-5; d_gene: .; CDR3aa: CASSLAPQETQYF; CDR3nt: TGCGCCAGCAGTCTAGCGCCTCAAGAGACCCAGTACTTC
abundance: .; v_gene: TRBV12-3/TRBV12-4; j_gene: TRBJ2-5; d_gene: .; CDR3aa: CASSLLTEETQYF; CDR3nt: TGTGCCAGCAGTTTACTAACAGAAGAGACCCAGTACTTC
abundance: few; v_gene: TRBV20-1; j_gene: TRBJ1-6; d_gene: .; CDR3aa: CSASDGVGTLHF; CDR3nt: TGCAGTGCTAGTGACGGGGTGGGGACCCTCCACTTT
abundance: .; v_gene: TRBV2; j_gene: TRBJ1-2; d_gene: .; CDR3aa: CASRGGWGQSGTGGYTF; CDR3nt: TGTGCCAGCAGGGGTGGTTGGGGTCAATCAGGAACGGGAGGCTACACCTTC
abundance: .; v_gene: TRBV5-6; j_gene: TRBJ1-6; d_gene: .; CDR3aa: CASSSNRAANSPLHF; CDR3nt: TGTGCCAGCAGTTCCAACAGGGCCGCCAATTCACCCCTCCACTTT
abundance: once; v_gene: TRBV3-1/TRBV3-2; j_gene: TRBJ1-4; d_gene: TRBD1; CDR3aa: CASSLRAGGNEKLFF; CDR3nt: TGTGCCAGCAGCCTTCGGGCAGGGGGGAACGAAAAACTGTTTTTT
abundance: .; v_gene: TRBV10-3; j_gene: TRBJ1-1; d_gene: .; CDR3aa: CAISEPGLQNTEAFF; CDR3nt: TGTGCCATCAGTGAGCCGGGACTCCAGAACACTGAAGCTTTCTTT
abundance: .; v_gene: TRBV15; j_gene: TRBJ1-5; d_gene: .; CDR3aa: CATRPQGISNQPQHF; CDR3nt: TGTGCCACCAGGCCACAGGGAATTAGCAATCAGCCCCAGCATTTT
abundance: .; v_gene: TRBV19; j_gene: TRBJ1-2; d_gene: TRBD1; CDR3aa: CASSLPGGAGYTF; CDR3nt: TGTGCCAGTAGTCTCCCAGGGGGCGCTGGCTACACCTTC
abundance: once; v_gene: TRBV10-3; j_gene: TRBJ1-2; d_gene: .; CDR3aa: CAMTGSGGNYGYTF; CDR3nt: TGTGCCATGACCGGGAGTGGCGGCAACTATGGCTACACCTTC
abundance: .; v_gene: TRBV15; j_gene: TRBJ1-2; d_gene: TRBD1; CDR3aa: CATSRRTGNGYGYTF; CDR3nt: TGTGCCACCAGCAGGCGGACAGGGAATGGTTATGGCTACACCTTC
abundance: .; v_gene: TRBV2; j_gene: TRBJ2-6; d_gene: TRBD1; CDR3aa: CASRAGTGASVRAGANVLTF; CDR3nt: TGTGCCAGCAGGGCCGGGACAGGGGCATCCGTTAGGGCTGGGGCCAACGTCCTGACTTTC
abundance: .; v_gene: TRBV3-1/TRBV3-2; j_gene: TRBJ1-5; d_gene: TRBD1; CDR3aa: CASSHGQGAGRSNQPQHF; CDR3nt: TGTGCCAGCAGCCACGGACAGGGGGCAGGTAGGAGCAATCAGCCCCAGCATTTT
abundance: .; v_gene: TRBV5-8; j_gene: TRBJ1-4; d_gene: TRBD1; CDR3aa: CASSWLDRGPNEKLFF; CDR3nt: TGTGCCAGCAGCTGGTTGGACAGGGGTCCTAATGAAAAACTGTTTTTT
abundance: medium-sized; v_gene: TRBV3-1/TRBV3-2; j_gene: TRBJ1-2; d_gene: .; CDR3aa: CASSQVGAAYGYTF; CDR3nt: TGTGCCAGCAGCCAAGTGGGGGCCGCCTATGGCTACACCTTC
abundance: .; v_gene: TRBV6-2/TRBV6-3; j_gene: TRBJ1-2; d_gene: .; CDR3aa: CASSPGQINYGYTF; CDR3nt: TGTGCCAGCAGCCCTGGACAGATCAACTATGGCTACACCTTC
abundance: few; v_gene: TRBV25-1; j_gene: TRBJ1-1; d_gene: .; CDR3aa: CASSARFLAFF; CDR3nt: TGTGCCAGCAGTGCCCGTTTCCTGGCTTTCTTT
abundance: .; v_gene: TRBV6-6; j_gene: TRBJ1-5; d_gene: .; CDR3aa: CASSNAVSNQPQHF; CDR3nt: TGTGCCAGCAGCAACGCGGTCAGCAATCAGCCCCAGCATTTT
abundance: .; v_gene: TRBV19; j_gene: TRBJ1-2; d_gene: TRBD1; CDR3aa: CASSIRDRGAYGYTF; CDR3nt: TGTGCCAGTAGTATCCGGGACAGGGGAGCCTATGGCTACACCTTC
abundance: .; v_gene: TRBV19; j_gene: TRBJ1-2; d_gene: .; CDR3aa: CASSIAGVPYGYTF; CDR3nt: TGTGCCAGTAGTATCGCAGGGGTTCCCTATGGCTACACCTTC
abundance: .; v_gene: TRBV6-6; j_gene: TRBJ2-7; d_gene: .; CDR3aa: CASSYPPKGLYEQYF; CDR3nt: TGTGCCAGCAGTTACCCCCCCAAGGGGTTGTACGAGCAGTACTTC